The entry that follows covers one T cell receptor (beta chain) sequence. Antigen specificity is unknown. Using constant-segment primers, 5'RACE produced TCR alpha and TCR beta cDNA libraries carrying sample barcodes and UMIs. One entry per CDR3 protein results from TCRdb running MiXCR on the 5' RACE reads. Of 350,000 to 500,000 distinct CDR3 sequences in the sample, 20% are singletons; the top ten hold 7.5% to 9.5%. V lost 4 bases to trimming and J lost 5 bases, with 19 bases between them. Germline V CDR1 and CDR2: SGHKS, YYEKEE (reference sequence). CDR3 length: 15 residues. These data originate in a study of T-cell memory formation after mild COVID-19. Study-level findings and limits: Later expanders leaned CD4+, whereas day 15 to 85 contracting clones were balanced CD4/CD8. Whether second-wave clones peaking at day 37 were SARS-CoV-2 specific went unconfirmed. Memory sampled before infection contained some responding clones, suggesting cross-reactive memory joined.

The rearrangement links TRBV5-5 to TRBJ2-7, with D uncertain. The TCR originated in an adult woman who had mild COVID-19 (a few samples of this study predate the infection). Cell type and time point are not known. The sequenced material came from PBMCs or a T cell subset sorted from them (not recorded which). For the CDR3, the DNA is TGTGCCAGCAGCCCCAAGGTCTACGATCCCAACGAGCAGTACTTC. Residues: CASSPKVYDPNEQYF.